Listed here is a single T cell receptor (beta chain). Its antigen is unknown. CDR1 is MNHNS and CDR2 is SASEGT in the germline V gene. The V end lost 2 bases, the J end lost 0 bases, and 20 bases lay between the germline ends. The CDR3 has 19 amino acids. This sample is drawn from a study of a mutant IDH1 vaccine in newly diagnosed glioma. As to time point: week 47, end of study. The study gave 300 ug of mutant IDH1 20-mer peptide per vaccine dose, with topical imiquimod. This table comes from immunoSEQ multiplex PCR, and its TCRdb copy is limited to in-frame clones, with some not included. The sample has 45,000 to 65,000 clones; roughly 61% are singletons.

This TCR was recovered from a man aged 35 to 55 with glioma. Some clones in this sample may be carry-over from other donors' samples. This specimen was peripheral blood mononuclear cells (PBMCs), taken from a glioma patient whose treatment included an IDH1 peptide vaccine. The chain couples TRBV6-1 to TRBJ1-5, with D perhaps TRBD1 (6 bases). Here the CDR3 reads CASSERGYWGRISNQPQHF. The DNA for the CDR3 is TGTGCCAGCAGTGAAAGGGGGTATTGGGGACGGATTAGCAATCAGCCCCAGCATTTT.